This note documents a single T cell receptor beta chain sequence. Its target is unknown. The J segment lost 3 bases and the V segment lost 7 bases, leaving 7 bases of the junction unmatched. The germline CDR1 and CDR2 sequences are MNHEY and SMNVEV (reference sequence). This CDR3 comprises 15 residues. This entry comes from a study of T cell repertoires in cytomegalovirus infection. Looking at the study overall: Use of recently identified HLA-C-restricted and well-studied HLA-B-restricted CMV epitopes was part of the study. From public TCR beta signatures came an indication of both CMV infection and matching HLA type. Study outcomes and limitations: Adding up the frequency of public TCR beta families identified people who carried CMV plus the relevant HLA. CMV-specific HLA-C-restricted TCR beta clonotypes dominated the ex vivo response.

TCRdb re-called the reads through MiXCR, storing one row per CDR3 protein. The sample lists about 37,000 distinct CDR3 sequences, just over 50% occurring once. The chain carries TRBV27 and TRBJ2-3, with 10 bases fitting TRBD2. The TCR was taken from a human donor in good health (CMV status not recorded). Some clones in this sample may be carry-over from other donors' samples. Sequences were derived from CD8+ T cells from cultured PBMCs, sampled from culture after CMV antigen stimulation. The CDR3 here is CASTESGRGTDTQYF. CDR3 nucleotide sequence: TGTGCCAGCACCGAAAGCGGGAGGGGTACAGATACGCAGTATTTT.